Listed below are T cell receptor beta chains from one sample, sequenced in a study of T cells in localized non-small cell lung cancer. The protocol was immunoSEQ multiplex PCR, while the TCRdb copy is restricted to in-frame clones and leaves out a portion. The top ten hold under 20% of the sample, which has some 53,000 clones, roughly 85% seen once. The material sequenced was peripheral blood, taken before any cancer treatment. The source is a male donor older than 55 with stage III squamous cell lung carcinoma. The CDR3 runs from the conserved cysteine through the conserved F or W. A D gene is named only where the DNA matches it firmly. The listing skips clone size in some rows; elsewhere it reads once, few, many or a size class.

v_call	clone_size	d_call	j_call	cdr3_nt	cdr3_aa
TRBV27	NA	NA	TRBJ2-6	TGTGCCAGCAGTTTGGCGGGATTCTCTGGGGCCAACGTCCTGACTTTC	CASSLAGFSGANVLTF
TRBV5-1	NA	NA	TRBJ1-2	TGCGCCAGCAGCTTCTTTGTTTCTCCGACCCAGGCAGGTTACTATGGCTACACCTTC	CASSFFVSPTQAGYYGYTF
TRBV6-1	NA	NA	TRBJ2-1	TGTGCCAGCTCCCTAGCTTACAATGAGCAGTTCTTC	CASSLAYNEQFF
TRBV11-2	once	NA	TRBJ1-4	TGTGCCAGCAGCTTAGGTCCAGGGTACGAAAAACTGTTTTTT	CASSLGPGYEKLFF
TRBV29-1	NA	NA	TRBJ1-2	TGCAGCGTTGAAATTCAGCAGAGGGGTGGCTACACCTTC	CSVEIQQRGGYTF
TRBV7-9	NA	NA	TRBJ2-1	TGTGCCAGCAGCTTAGCAGGGACCTACAATGAGCAGTTCTTC	CASSLAGTYNEQFF
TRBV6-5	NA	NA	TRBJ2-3	TGTGCCAGCAGTTACTCGGTTAGCGGTAGCACAGATACGCAGTATTTT	CASSYSVSGSTDTQYF
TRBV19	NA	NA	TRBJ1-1	TGTGCCAGTAGTATATGGGGGGTACTGAACACTGAAGCTTTCTTT	CASSIWGVLNTEAFF
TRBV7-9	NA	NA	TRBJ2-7	TGTGCCAGCAGCTTAGCAGGGTGGGACGGGCTTCCCTACGAGCAGTACTTC	CASSLAGWDGLPYEQYF
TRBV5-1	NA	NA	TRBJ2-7	TGCGCCAGCAGCTTGGCCCCAGGTATCTACGAGCAGTACTTC	CASSLAPGIYEQYF
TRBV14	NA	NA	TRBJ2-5	TGTGCCAGCAGCCTGAGGGTTTACCAAGAGACCCAGTACTTC	CASSLRVYQETQYF
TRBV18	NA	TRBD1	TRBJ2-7	TGTGCCAGCTCAAGTCGACCCGGGACAGGGCTTGAAGAGCAGTACTTC	CASSSRPGTGLEEQYF
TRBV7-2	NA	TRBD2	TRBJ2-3	TGTGCCAGCAGCTTAAGGGCGGGGGGCCGGACAGATACGCAGTATTTT	CASSLRAGGRTDTQYF
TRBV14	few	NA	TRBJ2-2	TGTGCCAGCAGCCCCCGGCCCGGCCTAAACACCGGGGAGCTGTTTTTT	CASSPRPGLNTGELFF
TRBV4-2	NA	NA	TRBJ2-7	TGTGCCAGCAGCCCCGAGGGGGGACGGTTATCCTACGAGCAGTACTTC	CASSPEGGRLSYEQYF
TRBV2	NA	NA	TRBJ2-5	TGTGCCAGCAGTGAACGGGGTTGGCTAGCCCAAGAGACCCAGTACTTC	CASSERGWLAQETQYF
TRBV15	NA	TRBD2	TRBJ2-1	TGTGCCACCAGCAGAGCCGCGGGAGCATACAATGAGCAGTTCTTC	CATSRAAGAYNEQFF
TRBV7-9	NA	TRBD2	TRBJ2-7	TGTGCCAGCAGCTCTCTAGCGGGAGGGCGGGTCGACGAGCAGTACTTC	CASSSLAGGRVDEQYF
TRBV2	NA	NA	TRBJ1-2	TGTGCCAGCAGTCACTCTGGGACCCTCTATGGCTACACCTTC	CASSHSGTLYGYTF
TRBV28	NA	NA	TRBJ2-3	TGTGCCAGCAGTCCTAACACAGATACGCAGTATTTT	CASSPNTDTQYF
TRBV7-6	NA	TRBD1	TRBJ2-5	TGTGCCAGCAGCCCGGGGACAGGGGGCGCAGGGACCCAGTACTTC	CASSPGTGGAGTQYF